The TCR beta chain under discussion was sequenced for a study of T cell responses to AZD1222 COVID-19 vaccine. Study observations and caveats: Just 5 or 6 AZD1222 recipients tested seropositive at baseline. Most donors were white British and more were female, and clonal diversity was possibly underestimated. Reportedly, nearly half of unique spike TCRs recognized epitopes outside B.1.351/B.1.1.7 mutations. Repertoires in all cases were sampled only once the peak T cell response had passed.

To note about this clone: Antigen specificity is unknown.

Sequencing used immunoSEQ multiplex PCR; TCRdb keeps in-frame clones, though not all of them. The table records 90,000 to 120,000 clones, about 90% of them present only once. Germline lookup yields CDR1 LGHDT and CDR2 YNNKEL (reference sequence). V was shortened by 1 base and J by 6 bases, with 10 bases between the two germline ends. CDR3 length: 14 amino acids. The clonotype originates from an adult who received the AZD1222 COVID-19 vaccine. Sequencing used peripheral blood, obtained 28 days after the second AZD1222 dose. This chain links TRBV3-1 (or the pseudogene TRBV3-2) with TRBJ2-1; no definite D call. The CDR3 DNA reads as TGTGCCAGCAGCCAAGCCCGAGTGGGCAATGAGCAGTTCTTC. This translates into CASSQARVGNEQFF.